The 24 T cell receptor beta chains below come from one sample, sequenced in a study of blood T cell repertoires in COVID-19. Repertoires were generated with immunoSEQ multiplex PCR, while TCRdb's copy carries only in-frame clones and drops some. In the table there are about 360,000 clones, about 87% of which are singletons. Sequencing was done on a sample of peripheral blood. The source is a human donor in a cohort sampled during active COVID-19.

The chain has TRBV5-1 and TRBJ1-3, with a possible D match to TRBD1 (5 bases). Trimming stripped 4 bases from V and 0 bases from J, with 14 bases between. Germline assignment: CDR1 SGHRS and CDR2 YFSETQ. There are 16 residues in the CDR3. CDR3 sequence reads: CASSTRTRSSGNTIYF. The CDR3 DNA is TGCGCCAGCAGCACCCGGACACGCAGCTCTGGAAACACCATATATTTT.

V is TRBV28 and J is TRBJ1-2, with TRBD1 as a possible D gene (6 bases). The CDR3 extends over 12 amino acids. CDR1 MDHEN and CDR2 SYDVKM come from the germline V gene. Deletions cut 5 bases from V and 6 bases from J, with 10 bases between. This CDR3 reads CASSRTANGYTF. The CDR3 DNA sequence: TGTGCCAGCAGTCGGACAGCAAATGGCTACACCTTC.

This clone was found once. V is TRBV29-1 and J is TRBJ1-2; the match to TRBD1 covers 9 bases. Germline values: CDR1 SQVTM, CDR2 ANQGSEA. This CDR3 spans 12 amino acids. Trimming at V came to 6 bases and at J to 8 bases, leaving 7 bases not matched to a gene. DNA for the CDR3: TGCAGCGTCCTCGGGACAGGGAGAGGCTACACCTTC. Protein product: CSVLGTGRGYTF.

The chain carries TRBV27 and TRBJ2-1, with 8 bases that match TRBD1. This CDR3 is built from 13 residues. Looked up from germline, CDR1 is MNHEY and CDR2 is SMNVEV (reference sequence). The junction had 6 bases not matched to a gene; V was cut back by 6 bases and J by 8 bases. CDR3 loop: CASRGTGKDEQFF. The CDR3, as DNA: TGTGCCAGCAGAGGGACAGGTAAAGATGAGCAGTTCTTC.

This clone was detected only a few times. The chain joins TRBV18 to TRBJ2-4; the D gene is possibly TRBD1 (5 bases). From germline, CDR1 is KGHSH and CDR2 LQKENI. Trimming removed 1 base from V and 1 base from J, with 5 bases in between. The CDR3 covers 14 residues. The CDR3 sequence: CASSPQGAKNIQYF. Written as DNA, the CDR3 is TGTGCCAGCTCACCACAGGGGGCCAAAAACATTCAGTACTTC. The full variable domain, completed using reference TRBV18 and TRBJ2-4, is NAGVMQNPRHLVRRRGQEARLRCSPMKGHSHVYWYRQLPEEGLKFMVYLQKENIIDESGMPKERFSAEFPKEGPSILRIQQVVRGDSAAYFCASSPQGAKNIQYFGAGTRLSVL.

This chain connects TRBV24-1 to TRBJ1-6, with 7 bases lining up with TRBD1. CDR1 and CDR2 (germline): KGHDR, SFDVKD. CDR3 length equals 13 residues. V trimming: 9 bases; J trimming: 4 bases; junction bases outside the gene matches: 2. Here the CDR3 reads CATRDSYNSPLHF. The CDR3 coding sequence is TGTGCCACCCGGGACAGTTATAATTCACCCCTCCACTTT.

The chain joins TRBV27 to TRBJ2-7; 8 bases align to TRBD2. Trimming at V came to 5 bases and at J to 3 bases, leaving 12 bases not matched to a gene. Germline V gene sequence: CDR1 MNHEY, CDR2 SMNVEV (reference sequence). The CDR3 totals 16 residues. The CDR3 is CASSPEFGGRYYEQYF. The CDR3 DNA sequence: TGTGCCAGCAGTCCCGAATTCGGCGGGAGGTACTACGAGCAGTACTTC.

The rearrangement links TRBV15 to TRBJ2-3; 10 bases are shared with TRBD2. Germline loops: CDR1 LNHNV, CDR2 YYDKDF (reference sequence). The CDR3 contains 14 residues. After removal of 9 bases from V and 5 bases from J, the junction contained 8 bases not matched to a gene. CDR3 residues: CATEAGGRQDTQYF. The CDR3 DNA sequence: TGTGCCACGGAAGCGGGAGGGCGTCAAGATACGCAGTATTTT.

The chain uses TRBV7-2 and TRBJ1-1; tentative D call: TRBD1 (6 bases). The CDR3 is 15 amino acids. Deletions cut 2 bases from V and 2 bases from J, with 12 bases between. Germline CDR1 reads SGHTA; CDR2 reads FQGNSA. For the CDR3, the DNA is TGTGCCAGCAGCTTATATGGGGGCTTCAACACTGAAGCTTTCTTT. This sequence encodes CASSLYGGFNTEAFF.

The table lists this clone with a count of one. The CDR3 loop reads CATPQGQGASSYGYTF. CDR3 bases: TGTGCCACCCCCCAGGGACAGGGGGCCTCCAGCTATGGCTACACCTTC. V usage is TRBV6-4 and J usage is TRBJ1-2; TRBD1 matches 12 bases. Trimming at V came to 10 bases and at J to 4 bases, leaving 13 bases not matched to a gene. This CDR3 has 16 amino acids. Germline V gene sequence: CDR1 MRHNA, CDR2 SNTAGT.

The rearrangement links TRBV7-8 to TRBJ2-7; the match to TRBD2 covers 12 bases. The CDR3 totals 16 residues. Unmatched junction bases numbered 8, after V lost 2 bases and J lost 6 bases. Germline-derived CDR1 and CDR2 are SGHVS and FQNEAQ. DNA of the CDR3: TGTGCCAGCAGCTTATTGAGGCTAGCGGGAGGGCGCGAGCAGTACTTC. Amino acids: CASSLLRLAGGREQYF.

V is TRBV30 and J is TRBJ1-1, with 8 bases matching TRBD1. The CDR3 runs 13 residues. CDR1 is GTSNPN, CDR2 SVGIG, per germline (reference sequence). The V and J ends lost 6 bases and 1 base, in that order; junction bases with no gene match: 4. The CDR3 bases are TGTGCCTGCAGGGGGCGCGGGAACACTGAAGCTTTCTTT. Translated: CACRGRGNTEAFF. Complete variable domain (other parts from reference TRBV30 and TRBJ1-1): SQTIHQWPATLVQPVGSPLSLECTVEGTSNPNLYWYRQAAGRGLQLLFYSVGIGQISSEVPQNLSASRPQDRQFILSSKKLLLSDSGFYLCACRGRGNTEAFFGQGTRLTVV.

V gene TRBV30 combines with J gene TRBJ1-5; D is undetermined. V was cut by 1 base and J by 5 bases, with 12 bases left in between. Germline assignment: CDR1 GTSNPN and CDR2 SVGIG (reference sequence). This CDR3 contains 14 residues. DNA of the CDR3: TGTGCCTGGAGTGGGGCCAGCCTGGATCAGCCCCAGCATTTT. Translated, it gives CAWSGASLDQPQHF.

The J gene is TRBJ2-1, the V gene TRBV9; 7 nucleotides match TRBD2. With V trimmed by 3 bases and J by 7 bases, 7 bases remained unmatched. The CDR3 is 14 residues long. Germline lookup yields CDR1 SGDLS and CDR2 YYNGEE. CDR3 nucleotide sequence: TGTGCCAGCAGCGGAGGACTAGGTCGGAATGAGCAGTTCTTC. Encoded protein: CASSGGLGRNEQFF.

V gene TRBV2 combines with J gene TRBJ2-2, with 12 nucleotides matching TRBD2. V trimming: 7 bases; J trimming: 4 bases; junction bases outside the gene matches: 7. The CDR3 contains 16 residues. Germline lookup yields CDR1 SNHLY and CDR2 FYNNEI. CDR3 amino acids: CASTLAGGPGTGELFF. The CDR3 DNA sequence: TGTGCCAGCACTCTAGCGGGGGGGCCCGGCACCGGGGAGCTGTTTTTT.

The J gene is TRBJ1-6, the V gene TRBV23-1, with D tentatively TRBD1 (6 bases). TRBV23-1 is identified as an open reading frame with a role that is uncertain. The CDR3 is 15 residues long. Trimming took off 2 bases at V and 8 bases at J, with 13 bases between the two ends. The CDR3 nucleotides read TGCGCCAGCAGTCAAGGGGGCGGGTGGGATTCACCCCTCCACTTT. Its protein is CASSQGGGWDSPLHF.

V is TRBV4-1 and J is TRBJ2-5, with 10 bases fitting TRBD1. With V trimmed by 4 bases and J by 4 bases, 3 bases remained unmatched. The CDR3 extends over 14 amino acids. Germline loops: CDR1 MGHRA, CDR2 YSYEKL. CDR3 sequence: CASSRGQGRETQYF. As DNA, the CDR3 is TGCGCCAGCAGCCGGGGACAGGGGAGAGAGACCCAGTACTTC.

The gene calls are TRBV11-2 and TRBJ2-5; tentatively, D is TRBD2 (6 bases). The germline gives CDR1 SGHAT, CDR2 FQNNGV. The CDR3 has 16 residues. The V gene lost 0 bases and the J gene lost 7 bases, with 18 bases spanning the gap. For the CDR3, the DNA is TGTGCCAGCAGCTTAGATCTAGCCCTAGGGAGGACGACCCAGTACTTC. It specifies CASSLDLALGRTTQYF.

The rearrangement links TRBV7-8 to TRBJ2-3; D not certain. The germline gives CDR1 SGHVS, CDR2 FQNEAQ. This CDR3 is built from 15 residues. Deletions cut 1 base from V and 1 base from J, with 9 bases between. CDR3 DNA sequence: TGTGCCAGCAGCTTAGTCCCTGAGGGCACAGATACGCAGTATTTT. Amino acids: CASSLVPEGTDTQYF.

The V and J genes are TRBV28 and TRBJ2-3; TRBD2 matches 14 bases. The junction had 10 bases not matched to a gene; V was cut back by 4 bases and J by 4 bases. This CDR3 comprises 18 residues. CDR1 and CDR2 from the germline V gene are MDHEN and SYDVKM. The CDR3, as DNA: TGTGCCAGCAGTTCACTGACTAGCGGGAGGGAAGGAGCAGATACGCAGTATTTT. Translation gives CASSSLTSGREGADTQYF.

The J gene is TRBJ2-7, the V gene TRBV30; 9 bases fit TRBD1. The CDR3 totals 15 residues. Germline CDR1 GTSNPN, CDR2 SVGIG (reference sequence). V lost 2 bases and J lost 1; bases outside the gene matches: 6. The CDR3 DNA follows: TGTGCCTGGAGTCGGGGACAGGGAATTTCCTACGAGCAGTACTTC. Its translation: CAWSRGQGISYEQYF.

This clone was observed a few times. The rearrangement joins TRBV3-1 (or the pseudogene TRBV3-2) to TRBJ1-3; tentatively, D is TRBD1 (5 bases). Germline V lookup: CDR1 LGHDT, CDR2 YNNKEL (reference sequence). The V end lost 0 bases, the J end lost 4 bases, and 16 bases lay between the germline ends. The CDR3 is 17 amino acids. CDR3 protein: CASSQDLSGLTGNTIYF. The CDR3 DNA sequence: TGTGCCAGCAGCCAAGATTTGTCGGGACTTACGGGAAACACCATATATTTT.

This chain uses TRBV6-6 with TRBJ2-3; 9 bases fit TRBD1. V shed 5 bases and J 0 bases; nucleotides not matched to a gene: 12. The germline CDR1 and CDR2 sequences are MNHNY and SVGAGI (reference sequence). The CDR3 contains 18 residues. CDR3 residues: CASSPPGQGIHSTDTQYF. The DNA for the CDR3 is TGTGCCAGCAGTCCGCCGGGACAGGGAATTCATAGCACAGATACGCAGTATTTT.

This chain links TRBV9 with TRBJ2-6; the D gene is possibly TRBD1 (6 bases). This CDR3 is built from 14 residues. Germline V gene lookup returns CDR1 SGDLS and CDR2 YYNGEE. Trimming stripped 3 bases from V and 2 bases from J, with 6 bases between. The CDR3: CASSAGAGANVLTF. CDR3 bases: TGTGCCAGCAGCGCAGGGGCTGGGGCCAACGTCCTGACTTTC.